Presented here are 4 T cell receptor beta chains from one specimen sequenced in a study of T cell responses to AZD1222 COVID-19 vaccine (TCRdb year 2021). Receptors were amplified or captured by the immunoSEQ multiplex PCR assay. The table comes from immuneACCESS by way of TCRdb, which keeps in-frame sequences with V and J called. Part of the clones is missing from these tables; in studies checked, under half for an unresolved V gene and the rest for unknown reasons. This sample gives about 56,000 clones in total; nearly 80% of them show up just once. Clones ranked in the top ten supply about 5% of the sample. The label giving this sample's time point can be read as: about 28 days (+/-7) after the second vaccine dose. The sample here was peripheral blood, taken 28 days after the second AZD1222 dose. These receptors originate from an adult who received the AZD1222 COVID-19 vaccine.

This chain uses TRBV3-1 (or the pseudogene TRBV3-2) with TRBJ2-7; no reliable D call. The CDR3 contains 10 residues. Trimming removed 4 bases from V and 7 bases from J, with 5 bases in between. Germline assignment: CDR1 LGHDT and CDR2 YNNKEL (reference sequence). The CDR3 DNA reads TGTGCCAGCAGCCGGAAAGAGCAGTACGTC. As protein: CASSRKEQYV.

This clone was counted only a few times. The chain recombines TRBV18 with TRBJ2-3; TRBD2 matches 7 bases. After removal of 4 bases from V and 2 bases from J, the junction contained 6 bases not matched to a gene. Germline lookup yields CDR1 KGHSH and CDR2 LQKENI. The CDR3 spans 15 residues. CDR3 nucleotide sequence: TGTGCCAGCTCACGAACGGGGGGTTTCACAGATACGCAGTATTTT. This translates into CASSRTGGFTDTQYF.

The J gene is TRBJ2-7, the V gene TRBV27; D is ambiguous. Germline loops: CDR1 MNHEY, CDR2 SMNVEV (reference sequence). The V end was cut by 5 bases, the J end by 7 bases, with 18 bases between. CDR3 length: 14 amino acids. The CDR3, as DNA: TGTGCCAGCAGTCCCTACTTGACCCCGGGTGAGCAGTACTTC. Translated: CASSPYLTPGEQYF.

The V gene is TRBV4-1, the J gene TRBJ1-2; TRBD1 matches 10 bases. CDR3 size: 17 residues. Germline lookup yields CDR1 MGHRA and CDR2 YSYEKL. Trimming at V came to 0 bases and at J to 6 bases, leaving 10 bases not matched to a gene. For the CDR3, the DNA is TGCGCCAGCAGCCAAGATGACCTGAGACAGGGGGCCCATGGCTACACCTTC. Translation gives CASSQDDLRQGAHGYTF.